A single sample gave rise to the 15 T cell receptor beta chains below, sequenced in a study. TCRdb's table, derived via immunoSEQ multiplex PCR, lists solely in-frame clones and lacks some. The sample yields approximately 70,000 clones, just under 95% seen once. The sample was PBMCs. The receptors here all came from a man aged 35 to 55 with rheumatoid arthritis.

The V gene is TRBV2, the J gene TRBJ1-3; a possible D gene is TRBD1 (5 bases). Germline V gives CDR1 SNHLY, CDR2 FYNNEI. The CDR3 runs 15 residues. Trimming removed 3 bases at V and 0 bases at J, with 9 bases between. CDR3 sequence reads: CASSDYRTSGNTIYF. The CDR3 nucleotides read TGTGCCAGCAGTGATTACAGGACCTCTGGAAACACCATATATTTT.

J is TRBJ2-5 and V is TRBV7-9; the match to TRBD1 covers 7 bases. Germline trimming cut 5 bases from V and 3 bases from J; bases unmatched to any gene: 9. This CDR3 is 15 amino acids long. Germline V lookup: CDR1 SEHNR, CDR2 FQNEAQ (reference sequence). The CDR3 reads CASSPSRQGEETQYF. The CDR3 DNA reads as TGTGCCAGCAGCCCATCAAGACAGGGCGAAGAGACCCAGTACTTC.

Written as DNA, the CDR3 is TGTGCCTGGAGTGTACATGAGAGATACGAGCAGTACTTC. It yields the protein CAWSVHERYEQYF. This rearrangement joins TRBV30 to TRBJ2-7; no clear D. The germline CDR1 and CDR2 sequences are GTSNPN and SVGIG (reference sequence). Trimming left V 0 bases short and J 4 bases short, with 10 bases between. This CDR3 is 13 amino acids long.

The chain is built from TRBV7-2 and TRBJ2-5; D might be TRBD1 (6 bases). Per germline, CDR1 SGHTA and CDR2 FQGNSA. CDR3 size: 14 residues. V was cut by 5 bases and J by 4 bases, with 14 bases left in between. The CDR3 bases are TGTGCCAGCAGCCTAAGGCAGGGGACAGAGACCCAGTACTTC. It specifies CASSLRQGTETQYF.

The chain recombines TRBV7-9 with TRBJ2-3, with 8 bases lining up with TRBD2. The CDR3 is made up of 16 amino acids. V trimming: 1 base; J trimming: 0 bases; junction bases outside the gene matches: 3. In germline, CDR1 is SEHNR, CDR2 FQNEAQ (reference sequence). DNA of the CDR3: TGTGCCAGCAGCTTAGGACTAGCGCCTAGCACAGATACGCAGTATTTT. This gives the protein CASSLGLAPSTDTQYF.

The CDR3 DNA follows: TGCGCCAGCAGCCAAGAGAAAACCTACAATGAGCAGTTCTTC. Amino acids: CASSQEKTYNEQFF. The chain combines TRBV4-3 with TRBJ2-1; D is unclear. CDR1 and CDR2 (germline): LGHNA, YSLEER. Trimming left V 0 bases short and J 2 bases short, with 5 bases between. This CDR3 has 14 residues.

This chain links TRBV7-2 with TRBJ2-7; D might be TRBD1 (5 bases). Germline CDR1 reads SGHTA; CDR2 reads FQGNSA. V lost 5 bases and J 0 bases, leaving 11 bases between the germline ends. This CDR3 contains 14 residues. The CDR3 here is CASSPLTDSYEQYF. The CDR3 DNA reads TGTGCCAGCAGCCCACTGACAGACTCCTACGAGCAGTACTTC.

V and J are TRBV28 and TRBJ2-3; 12 nucleotides align to TRBD2. The CDR3 totals 18 residues. After removal of 3 bases from V and 0 bases from J, the junction contained 7 bases not matched to a gene. Germline-derived CDR1 and CDR2 are MDHEN and SYDVKM. In nucleotides, the CDR3 is TGTGCCAGCAGTTTGACAGGAGGACTAGCGGGAAGCACAGATACGCAGTATTTT. The encoded protein is CASSLTGGLAGSTDTQYF.

DNA for the CDR3: TGTGCCAGCAGTGATGACGGCACAGATACGCAGTATTTT. It yields the protein CASSDDGTDTQYF. The chain uses TRBV2 and TRBJ2-3; D gene unclear. Germline V gene data show CDR1 as SNHLY and CDR2 as FYNNEI. The CDR3 runs 13 residues. V dropped 3 bases and J dropped 1 base, with 5 bases sitting between them.

V is TRBV24-1 and J is TRBJ2-1; 9 bases line up with TRBD1. CDR3 size: 15 residues. Per the germline V gene, CDR1 is KGHDR and CDR2 is SFDVKD. J gave up 6 bases and V 10 bases, and 12 bases lay outside the gene matches. The CDR3: CATGEGQGAANEQFF. The CDR3, as DNA: TGTGCCACGGGAGAGGGACAGGGCGCTGCCAATGAGCAGTTCTTC.

V gene TRBV30 combines with J gene TRBJ1-3; D is perhaps TRBD1 (6 bases). CDR3 size: 13 residues. Trimming shortened V by 5 bases and J by 0 bases, and 8 bases separated the two germline ends. From germline, CDR1 is GTSNPN and CDR2 SVGIG (reference sequence). Written as DNA, the CDR3 is TGTGCCTGGGACAGGAGCTCTGGAAACACCATATATTTT. Translation gives CAWDRSSGNTIYF.

The chain links TRBV2 to TRBJ2-7; TRBD1 matches 7 bases. The V and J ends lost 7 bases and 5 bases, in that order; junction bases with no gene match: 8. This CDR3 region has 13 residues. Germline V CDR1 and CDR2: SNHLY, FYNNEI. The CDR3 sequence is CASTPGQAHEQYF. DNA for the CDR3: TGTGCCAGCACCCCAGGACAGGCCCACGAGCAGTACTTC.

CDR3 bases: TGCGCCAGCAGCCATCCCCTAGGGGGGAGTGACAATGAGCAGTTCTTC. Protein sequence: CASSHPLGGSDNEQFF. The chain couples TRBV4-3 to TRBJ2-1, with D perhaps assigned TRBD1 or TRBD2 (6 bases each). With 3 bases removed from V and 5 bases from J, the gap between germline ends came to 17 bases. The germline gives CDR1 LGHNA, CDR2 YSLEER. The CDR3 length is 16 residues.

On this clone itself: Because the CDR3's place on the DNA is in doubt, the DNA is left out and the CDR3 is given as listed by TCRdb. This sequence joins TRBV5-6 and TRBJ1-1. The germline V gene encodes CDR1 SGHDT and CDR2 YYEEEE. The CDR3 length is 16 residues, termini included. The CDR3 loop reads CASSFGRGASFFKGFF.

The chain joins TRBV29-1 to TRBJ2-2, with 7 bases that match TRBD1. After removal of 4 bases from V and 1 base from J, the junction contained 3 bases not matched to a gene. The germline V gene has CDR1 SQVTM and CDR2 ANQGSEA. The CDR3 is made up of 14 amino acids. The CDR3 protein is CSVVGTENTGELFF. CDR3 DNA: TGCAGCGTTGTGGGGACAGAGAACACCGGGGAGCTGTTTTTT.